This T cell receptor (beta chain) was recorded in a study of CD8 T cells in ankylosing spondylitis. Points from the study as a whole: Certain motif variants had earlier appeared in reactive arthritis synovial fluid and blood. Blood of patients with ankylosing spondylitis appeared to be characterized by a TCR beta motif of eight highly homologous variants. Reportedly, disease-linked clones are significantly enriched in ankylosing spondylitis patients' matched synovial fluid.

This CDR3 has 15 residues. Germline lookup yields CDR1 SGHVS and CDR2 FQNEAQ. Trimming at V came to 5 bases and at J to 1 base, leaving 8 bases not matched to a gene. Making use of molecular barcodes, quantitative 5'-RACE generated TCR beta libraries. MiXCR was run by TCRdb on the 5' RACE reads, yielding one entry per CDR3 protein. The sample lists around 300,000 distinct CDR3 sequences; roughly 14% were seen once. This clonotype was seen more than once but under ten times. Its cognate antigen is unknown. The chain employs TRBV7-8 and TRBJ2-7; 7 bases line up with TRBD1. Sequencing used blood, either unsorted or a sorted T cell fraction (not recorded which). This sequence was found in a male donor with ankylosing spondylitis or in good health (not recorded which). CDR3 DNA: TGTGCCAGCAGCCCATCATGGACAGGATCCTACGAGCAGTACTTC. Translated: CASSPSWTGSYEQYF.